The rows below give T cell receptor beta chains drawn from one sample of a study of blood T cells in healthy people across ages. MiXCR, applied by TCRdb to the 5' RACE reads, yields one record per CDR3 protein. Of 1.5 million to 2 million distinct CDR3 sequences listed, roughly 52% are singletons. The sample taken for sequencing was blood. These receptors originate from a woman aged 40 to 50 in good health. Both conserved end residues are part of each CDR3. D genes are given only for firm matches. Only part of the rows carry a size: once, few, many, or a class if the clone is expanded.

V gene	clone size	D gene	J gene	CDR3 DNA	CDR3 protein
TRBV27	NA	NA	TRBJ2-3	TGTGCCAGCAGTTTATCGGTGTTTAGCGGCCTCACGGATACGCAGTATTTT	CASSLSVFSGLTDTQYF
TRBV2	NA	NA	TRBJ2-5	TGTGCCAGCAGAATGGACCCGGCGGTGGAGACCCAGTACTTC	CASRMDPAVETQYF
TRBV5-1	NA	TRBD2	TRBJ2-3	TGCGCCAGCAGCTCCGGGGGACTAGCGGGGGGGAATACGCAGTATTTT	CASSSGGLAGGNTQYF
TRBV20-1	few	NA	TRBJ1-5	TGCAGTGCTACCACAGGGATCTATAGCAATCAGCCCCAGCATTTT	CSATTGIYSNQPQHF
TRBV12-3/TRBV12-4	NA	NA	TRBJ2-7	TGTGCCAGCAGTCCTAGCCAGGGCTCCTACGAGCAGTACTTC	CASSPSQGSYEQYF
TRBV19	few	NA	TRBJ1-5	TGTGCCAGCAGTTCACAGGGCTACAATCAGCCCCAGCATTTT	CASSSQGYNQPQHF
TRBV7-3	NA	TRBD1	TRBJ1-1	TGTGCCAGCAGCTTCGGGACAGGGGGTAACACTGAAGCTTTCTTT	CASSFGTGGNTEAFF
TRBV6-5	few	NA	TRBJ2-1	TGTGCCAGCAGTTACTCGAACAGATACAATGAGCAGTTCTTC	CASSYSNRYNEQFF
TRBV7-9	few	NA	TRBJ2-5	TGTGCCAGCAGCTTAGGACGGTCATGGGAAGAGACCCAGTACTTC	CASSLGRSWEETQYF
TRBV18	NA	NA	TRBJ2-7	TGTGCCAGCTCACCGGACCAGGAGGCCCTACCCTACGAGCAGTACTTC	CASSPDQEALPYEQYF
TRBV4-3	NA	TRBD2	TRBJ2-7	TGCGCCAGCAGCCAAGTGCCAGCGGGGAGTTACAATGAGCAGTACTTC	CASSQVPAGSYNEQYF
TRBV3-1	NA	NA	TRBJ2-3	TGTGCCAGCAGCCAATATGATACAGATACGCAGTATTTT	CASSQYDTDTQYF
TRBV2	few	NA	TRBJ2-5	TGTGCCAGCAGAGGGAGTAGATCGGAGACCCAGTACTTC	CASRGSRSETQYF
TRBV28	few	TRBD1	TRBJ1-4	TGTGCCAGCAGTCAGACAGGGGCTAATGAAAAACTGTTTTTT	CASSQTGANEKLFF
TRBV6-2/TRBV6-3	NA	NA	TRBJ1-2	TGTGCCAGCAGTTACGAAAACTATGGCTACACCTTC	CASSYENYGYTF
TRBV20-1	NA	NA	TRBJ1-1	TGCAGTGCTAGAGATTGGGGCGCGAACACTGAAGCTTTCTTT	CSARDWGANTEAFF
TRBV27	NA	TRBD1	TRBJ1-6	TGTGCCAGCAGTACAGGGGCAGGAAATTCACCCCTCCACTTT	CASSTGAGNSPLHF
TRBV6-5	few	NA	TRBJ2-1	TGTGCCAGCGGCCAAACTAGGTGGGAGCAGTTCTTC	CASGQTRWEQFF
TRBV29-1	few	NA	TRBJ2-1	TGCAGCGTCGGCCGCTCCTACAATGAGCAGTTCTTC	CSVGRSYNEQFF
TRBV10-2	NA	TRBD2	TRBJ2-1	TGCGCCAGCAGAATCCCGGGGGGGATCAATGAGCAGTTCTTC	CASRIPGGINEQFF
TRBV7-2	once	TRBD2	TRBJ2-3	TGTGCCAGCAGCTTAGACCTGTTCGGCGGGGGATCTAGCACAGATACGCAGTATTTT	CASSLDLFGGGSSTDTQYF
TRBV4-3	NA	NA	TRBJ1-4	TGCGCCAGCAGCCGGGGAGGCCCAACTAATGAAAAACTGTTTTTT	CASSRGGPTNEKLFF
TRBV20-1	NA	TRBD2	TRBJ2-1	TGCAGTGCTCCCCCGGGACTAGTGCGGAGTGAGCAGTTCTTC	CSAPPGLVRSEQFF
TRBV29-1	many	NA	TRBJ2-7	TGCAGCGTTGGCGGAGCCTCGACCTACGAGCAGTACTTC	CSVGGASTYEQYF
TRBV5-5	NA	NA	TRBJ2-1	TGTGCCAGCATCTTGTTACGGGGGCCCTACAATGAGCAGTTCTTC	CASILLRGPYNEQFF
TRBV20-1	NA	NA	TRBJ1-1	TGCAGTGCTAACAAGGGAGCTTTCTTT	CSANKGAFF
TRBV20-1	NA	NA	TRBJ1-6	TGCAGTGCCGCTCCACAAAATCAGGGTGCGTCACCCCTCCACTTT	CSAAPQNQGASPLHF
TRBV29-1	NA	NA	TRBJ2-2	TGCAGCGTTGTGGGGGGACCCGGGATCAACACCGGGGAGCTGTTTTTT	CSVVGGPGINTGELFF
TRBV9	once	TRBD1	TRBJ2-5	TGTGCCAGCAGCGTAGAGGGTGTGGGGACAGGCAACAATGAGCAGTACTTC	CASSVEGVGTGNNEQYF
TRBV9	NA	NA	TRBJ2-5	TGTGCCAGCAGCGCGACACTAGCAGCCCAAGAGACCCAGTACTTC	CASSATLAAQETQYF
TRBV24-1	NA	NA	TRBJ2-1	TGTGCCCGCGCCGAGACGGGTCATGAGCAGTTCTTC	CARAETGHEQFF
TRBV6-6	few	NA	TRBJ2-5	TGTGCCAGCAGTTTTGAAAAGACCCAGTACTTC	CASSFEKTQYF
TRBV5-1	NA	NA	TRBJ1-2	TGCGCCAGCAGCGAGTCGACAGTTAATTCAGCTAACTATGGCTACACCTTC	CASSESTVNSANYGYTF
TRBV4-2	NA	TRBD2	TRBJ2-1	TGTGCCAGCAGCCAACGGGCAGCGGGACTAAGCAATGAGCAGTTCTTC	CASSQRAAGLSNEQFF
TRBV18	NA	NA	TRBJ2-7	TGTGCCAGCTCACCAAGGGAAGGTCACGAGCAGTACTTC	CASSPREGHEQYF
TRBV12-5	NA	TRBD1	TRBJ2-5	TGTGCTAGTGGCTTCGGACAGGTGTTAGAGACCCAGTACTTC	CASGFGQVLETQYF